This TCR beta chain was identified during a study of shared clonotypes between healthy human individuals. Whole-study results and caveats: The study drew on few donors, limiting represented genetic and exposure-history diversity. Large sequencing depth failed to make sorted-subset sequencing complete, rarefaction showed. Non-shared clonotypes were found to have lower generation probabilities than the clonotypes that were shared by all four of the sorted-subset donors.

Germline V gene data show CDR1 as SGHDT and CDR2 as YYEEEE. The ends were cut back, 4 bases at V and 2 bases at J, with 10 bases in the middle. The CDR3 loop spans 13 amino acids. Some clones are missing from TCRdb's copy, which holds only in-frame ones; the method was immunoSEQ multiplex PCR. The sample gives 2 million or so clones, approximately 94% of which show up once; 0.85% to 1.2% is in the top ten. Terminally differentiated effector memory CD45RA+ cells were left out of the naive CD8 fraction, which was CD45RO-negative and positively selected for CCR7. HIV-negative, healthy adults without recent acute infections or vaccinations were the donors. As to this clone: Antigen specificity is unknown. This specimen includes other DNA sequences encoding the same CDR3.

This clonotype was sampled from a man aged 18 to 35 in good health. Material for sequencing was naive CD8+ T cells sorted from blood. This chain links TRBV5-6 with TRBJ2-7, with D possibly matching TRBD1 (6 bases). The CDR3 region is CASSLGTPYEQYF. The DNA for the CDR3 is TGTGCCAGCAGCCTCGGGACACCCTACGAGCAGTACTTC.